This T cell receptor (beta chain) was identified during a study of T cell responses to AZD1222 COVID-19 vaccine. Turning to this clone: Its antigen remains unidentified.

Study observations and caveats: Unmutated variant regions are reportedly the target of nearly half of TCRs that are spike-specific. At baseline, seropositivity was found in only a handful of AZD1222 recipients.

Sequencing was performed with immunoSEQ multiplex PCR; in TCRdb, only in-frame clones are kept and a portion is missing. The sample records 55,000 to 60,000 clones, around 83% being singletons. There are 18 residues in the CDR3. Germline CDR1 WNHNN, CDR2 SYGVQD (reference sequence). J gave up 2 bases and V 6 bases, and 14 bases lay outside the gene matches. The clonotype comes from an adult in good health. This chain joins TRBV10-1 and TRBJ2-5, with 11 bases aligning to TRBD1. Sequencing was performed on peripheral blood, taken on day 0 of MenACWY control vaccination. The CDR3 sequence: CASRTQTPGTGGQETQYF. In DNA form, the CDR3 reads TGCGCCAGCAGGACTCAAACCCCGGGGACAGGGGGACAAGAGACCCAGTACTTC.